One and the same sample provided the 5 T cell receptor beta chains below, sequenced in a study of beta chain features in type 1 diabetes. The whole isolated RNA underwent reverse transcription, so sequencing captured expressed TCRB transcripts. Assay used: immunoSEQ multiplex PCR; TCRdb lists only in-frame clones, some missing. The table has about 250,000 clones, around 14% seen once. Sequencing was performed on naive CD4+ T cells from blood. Receptor source: a woman between 40 and 50 years old in good health.

CDR3 bases: TGTGCCAGTAGTACCAACAGGGGCCAATCCTACGAGCAGTACTTC. Its translation is CASSTNRGQSYEQYF. The rearrangement uses TRBV19 and TRBJ2-7; 7 bases map to TRBD1. V gave up 4 bases and J gave up 1 base; unmatched junction bases: 7. The CDR3 has 15 amino acids. Germline V gene data show CDR1 as LNHDA and CDR2 as SQIVND (reference sequence).

This clone appeared a few times. The chain recombines TRBV5-1 with TRBJ2-5; 15 bases line up with TRBD2. Unmatched junction bases numbered 10, after V lost 3 bases and J lost 4 bases. The CDR3 is 18 residues long. The germline V gene encodes CDR1 SGHRS and CDR2 YFSETQ. CDR3: CASSSGLAGGQFRETQYF. For the CDR3, the DNA is TGCGCCAGCAGCTCGGGACTAGCGGGGGGCCAGTTCCGAGAGACCCAGTACTTC.

The sample holds a few counts of this clone. The gene calls are TRBV27 and TRBJ1-4; 10 bases fit TRBD1. Germline V gene lookup returns CDR1 MNHEY and CDR2 SMNVEV (reference sequence). The CDR3 length is 14 residues. V shed 6 bases and J 4 bases; nucleotides not matched to a gene: 2. The CDR3 region is CASRGTGVNEKLFF. The CDR3, as DNA: TGTGCCAGCAGAGGGACAGGGGTTAATGAAAAACTGTTTTTT.

This clone was detected a few times. V is TRBV11-2 and J is TRBJ2-7; TRBD1 agrees at 9 bases. V shed 5 bases, J shed 3 bases, and the junction held 8 bases outside the gene matches. The CDR3 loop spans 15 amino acids. Looked up from germline, CDR1 is SGHAT and CDR2 is FQNNGV. CDR3 sequence (DNA): TGTGCCAGCAGCCTCCTGCCGGGACAGGGCTACGAGCAGTACTTC. It encodes CASSLLPGQGYEQYF.

This clone was counted only a few times. This chain connects TRBV4-1 to TRBJ2-7; 10 nucleotides match TRBD2. V trimming: 0 bases; J trimming: 0 bases; junction bases outside the gene matches: 5. The germline V gene has CDR1 MGHRA and CDR2 YSYEKL. This CDR3 is built from 17 residues. The chain's CDR3 is CASSQEAGGQNSYEQYF. CDR3 sequence (DNA): TGCGCCAGCAGCCAAGAAGCGGGGGGGCAAAACTCCTACGAGCAGTACTTC.